In its sample, the clone carrying this T cell receptor beta chain was seen once. Its antigen is undetermined. This entry belongs to a study of shared clonotypes between healthy human individuals. Study results and caveats: Tissues were not sampled, only blood, and their repertoires likely differ.

Germline trimming cut 4 bases from V and 0 bases from J; bases unmatched to any gene: 8. This CDR3 has 18 residues. Germline CDR1 SGHRS, CDR2 YFSETQ. Only in-frame clones appear in the TCRdb table, and some are missing; sequencing was by immunoSEQ multiplex PCR. The sample has about 640,000 clones, approximately 79% seen once. J is TRBJ2-1 and V is TRBV5-1; 12 bases are a match to TRBD2. The sequence came from a woman aged 25 to 39 in good health. The specimen sequenced was memory CD4+ T cells sorted from blood. Subset in this sample: CD45RA-negative fraction. CDR3 sequence (DNA): TGCGCCAGCAGCCCCGGACTAGCGGGAACAAGCTCCTACAATGAGCAGTTCTTC. It specifies CASSPGLAGTSSYNEQFF.